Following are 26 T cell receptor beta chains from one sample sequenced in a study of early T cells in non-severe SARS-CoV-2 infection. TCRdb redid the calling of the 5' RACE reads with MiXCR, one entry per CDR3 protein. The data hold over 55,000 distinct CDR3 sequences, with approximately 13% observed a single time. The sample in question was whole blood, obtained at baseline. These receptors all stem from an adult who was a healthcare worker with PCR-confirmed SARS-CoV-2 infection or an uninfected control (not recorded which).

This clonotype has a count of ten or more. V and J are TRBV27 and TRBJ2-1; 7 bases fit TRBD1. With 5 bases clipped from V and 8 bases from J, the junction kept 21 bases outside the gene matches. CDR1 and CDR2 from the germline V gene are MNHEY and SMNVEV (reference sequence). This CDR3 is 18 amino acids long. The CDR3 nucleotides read TGTGCCAGCAGTCCCCAGAACAGGGGCCGCAGCCTTTTGGATGAGCAGTTCTTC. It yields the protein CASSPQNRGRSLLDEQFF.

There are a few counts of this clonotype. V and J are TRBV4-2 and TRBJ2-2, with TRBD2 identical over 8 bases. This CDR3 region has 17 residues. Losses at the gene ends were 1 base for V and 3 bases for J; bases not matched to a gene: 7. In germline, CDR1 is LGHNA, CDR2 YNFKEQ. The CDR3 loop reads CASSQGTAGEYTGELFF. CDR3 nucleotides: TGTGCCAGCAGCCAAGGTACAGCGGGGGAATACACCGGGGAGCTGTTTTTT.

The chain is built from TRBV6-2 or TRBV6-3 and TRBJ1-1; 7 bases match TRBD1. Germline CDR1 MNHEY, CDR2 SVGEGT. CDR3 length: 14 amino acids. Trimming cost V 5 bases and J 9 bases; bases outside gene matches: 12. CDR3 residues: CASSPSNDRVQAFF. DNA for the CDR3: TGTGCCAGCAGTCCCTCGAATGACAGGGTGCAAGCTTTCTTT.

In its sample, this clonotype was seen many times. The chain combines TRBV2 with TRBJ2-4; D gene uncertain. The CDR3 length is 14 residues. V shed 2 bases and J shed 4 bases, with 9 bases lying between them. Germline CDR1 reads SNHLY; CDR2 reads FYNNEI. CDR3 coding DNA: TGTGCCAGCAGTGAAACCACCCTTAAAAACATTCAGTACTTC. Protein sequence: CASSETTLKNIQYF.

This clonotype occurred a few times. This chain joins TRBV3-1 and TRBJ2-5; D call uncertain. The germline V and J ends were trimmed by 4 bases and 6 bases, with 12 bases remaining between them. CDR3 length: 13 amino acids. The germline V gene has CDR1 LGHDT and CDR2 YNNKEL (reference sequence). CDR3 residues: CASSLVRAQTQYF. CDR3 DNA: TGTGCCAGCAGCCTGGTACGTGCCCAGACCCAGTACTTC.

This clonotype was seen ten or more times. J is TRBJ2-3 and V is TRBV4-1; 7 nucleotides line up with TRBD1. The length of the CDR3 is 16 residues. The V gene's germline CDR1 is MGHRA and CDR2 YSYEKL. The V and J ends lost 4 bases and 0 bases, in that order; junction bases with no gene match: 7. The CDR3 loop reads CASSLNAGGSTDTQYF. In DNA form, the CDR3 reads TGCGCCAGCAGCCTTAATGCAGGGGGTAGCACAGATACGCAGTATTTT.

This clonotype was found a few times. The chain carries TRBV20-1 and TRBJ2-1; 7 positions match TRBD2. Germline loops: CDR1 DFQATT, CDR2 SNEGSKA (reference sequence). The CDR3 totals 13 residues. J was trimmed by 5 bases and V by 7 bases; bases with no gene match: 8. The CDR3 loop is CSVESGGHNEQFF. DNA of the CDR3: TGCAGTGTCGAATCGGGGGGACACAATGAGCAGTTCTTC.

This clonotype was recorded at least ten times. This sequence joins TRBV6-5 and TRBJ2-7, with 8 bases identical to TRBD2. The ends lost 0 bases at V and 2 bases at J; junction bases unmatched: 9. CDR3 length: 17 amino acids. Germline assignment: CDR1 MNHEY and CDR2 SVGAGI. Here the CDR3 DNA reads TGTGCCAGCAGTTACTCGATAGCGGGGACTGGGACCTACGAGCAGTACTTC. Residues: CASSYSIAGTGTYEQYF.

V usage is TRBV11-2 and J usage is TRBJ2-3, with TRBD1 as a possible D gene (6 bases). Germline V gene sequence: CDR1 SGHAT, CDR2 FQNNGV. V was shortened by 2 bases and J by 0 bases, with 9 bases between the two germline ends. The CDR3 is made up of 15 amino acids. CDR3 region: CASSLRQGSTDTQYF. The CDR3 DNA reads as TGTGCCAGCAGCTTACGGCAGGGGAGCACAGATACGCAGTATTTT.

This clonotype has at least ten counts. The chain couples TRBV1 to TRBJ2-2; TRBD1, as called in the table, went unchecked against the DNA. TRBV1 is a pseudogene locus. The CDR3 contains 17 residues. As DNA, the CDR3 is TGCACCAGCAGCCCTCAGACAGGGTCTGATGGGACCGGGGAGCTGTTTTTT. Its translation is CTSSPQTGSDGTGELFF.

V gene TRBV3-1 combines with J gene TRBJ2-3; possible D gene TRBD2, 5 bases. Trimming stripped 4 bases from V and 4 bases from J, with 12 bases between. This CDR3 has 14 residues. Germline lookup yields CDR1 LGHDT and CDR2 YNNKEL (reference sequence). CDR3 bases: TGTGCCAGCAGCCCGGGATCTGGATCAGATACGCAGTATTTT. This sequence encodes CASSPGSGSDTQYF.

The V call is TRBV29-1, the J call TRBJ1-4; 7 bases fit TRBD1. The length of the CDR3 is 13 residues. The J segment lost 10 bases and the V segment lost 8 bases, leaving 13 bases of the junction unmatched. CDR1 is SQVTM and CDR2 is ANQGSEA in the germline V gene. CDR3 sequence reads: CSFQGDGDRKLFF. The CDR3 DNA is TGCAGCTTCCAAGGGGACGGGGACAGAAAACTGTTTTTT. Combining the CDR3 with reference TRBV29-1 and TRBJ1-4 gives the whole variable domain SAVISQKPSRDICQRGTSLTIQCQVDSQVTMMFWYRQQPGQSLTLIATANQGSEATYESGFVIDKFPISRPNLTFSTLTVSNMSPEDSSIYLCSFQGDGDRKLFFGSGTQLSVL.

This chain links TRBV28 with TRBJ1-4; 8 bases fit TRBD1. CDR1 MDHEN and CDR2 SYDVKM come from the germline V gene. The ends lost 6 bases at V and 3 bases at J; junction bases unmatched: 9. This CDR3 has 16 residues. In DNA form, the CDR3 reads TGTGCCAGCAGACCTTACAGGGGGAGGGCTAATGAAAAACTGTTTTTT. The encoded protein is CASRPYRGRANEKLFF.

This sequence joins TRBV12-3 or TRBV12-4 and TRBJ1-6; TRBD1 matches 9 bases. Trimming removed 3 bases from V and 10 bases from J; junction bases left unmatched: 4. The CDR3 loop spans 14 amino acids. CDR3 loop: CASSLGQGQSPLHF. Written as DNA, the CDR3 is TGTGCCAGCAGTTTGGGACAGGGCCAATCACCCCTCCACTTT.

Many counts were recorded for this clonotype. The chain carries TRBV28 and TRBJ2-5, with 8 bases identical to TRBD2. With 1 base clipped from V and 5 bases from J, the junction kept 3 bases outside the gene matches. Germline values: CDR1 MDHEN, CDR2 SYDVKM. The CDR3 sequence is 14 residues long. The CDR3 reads CASSLSSGGETQYF. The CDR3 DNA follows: TGTGCCAGCAGTTTATCCAGCGGGGGCGAGACCCAGTACTTC.

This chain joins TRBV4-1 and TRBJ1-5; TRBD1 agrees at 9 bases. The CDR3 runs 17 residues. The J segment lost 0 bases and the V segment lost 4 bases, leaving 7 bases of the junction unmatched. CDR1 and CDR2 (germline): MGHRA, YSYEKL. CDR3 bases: TGCGCCAGCAGCCGTAACACAGGGGGCCTTAGCAATCAGCCCCAGCATTTT. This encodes CASSRNTGGLSNQPQHF.

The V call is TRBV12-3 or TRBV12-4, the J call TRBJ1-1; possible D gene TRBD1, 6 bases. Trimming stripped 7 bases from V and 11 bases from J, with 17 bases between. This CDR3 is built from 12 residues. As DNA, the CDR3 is TGTGCCAGCACCTCGGTGGGGGCCGGGGCTTTCTTT. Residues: CASTSVGAGAFF.

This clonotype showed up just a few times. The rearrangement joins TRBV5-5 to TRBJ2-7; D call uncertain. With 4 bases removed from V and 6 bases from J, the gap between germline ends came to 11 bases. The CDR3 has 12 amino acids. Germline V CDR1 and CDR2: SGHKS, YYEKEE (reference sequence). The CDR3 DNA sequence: TGTGCCAGCAGCCCCCCGTCTGTCGAGCAGTACTTC. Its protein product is CASSPPSVEQYF. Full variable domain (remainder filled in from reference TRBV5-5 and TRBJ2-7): DAGVTQSPTHLIKTRGQQVTLRCSPISGHKSVSWYQQVLGQGPQFIFQYYEKEERGRGNFPDRFSARQFPNYSSELNVNALLLGDSALYLCASSPPSVEQYFGPGTRLTVT.

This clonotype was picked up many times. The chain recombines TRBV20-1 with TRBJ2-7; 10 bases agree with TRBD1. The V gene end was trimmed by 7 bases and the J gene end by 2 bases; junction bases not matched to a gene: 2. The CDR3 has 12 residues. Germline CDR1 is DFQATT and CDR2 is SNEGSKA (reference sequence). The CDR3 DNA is TGCAGTGTGGGGACAGGGGCCTACGAGCAGTACTTC. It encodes CSVGTGAYEQYF.

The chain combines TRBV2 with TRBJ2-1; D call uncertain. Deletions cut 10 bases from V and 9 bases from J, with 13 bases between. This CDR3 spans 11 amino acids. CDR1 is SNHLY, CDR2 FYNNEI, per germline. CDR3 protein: CANSQVGEQFF. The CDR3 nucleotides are TGTGCCAACAGCCAAGTGGGTGAGCAGTTCTTC.

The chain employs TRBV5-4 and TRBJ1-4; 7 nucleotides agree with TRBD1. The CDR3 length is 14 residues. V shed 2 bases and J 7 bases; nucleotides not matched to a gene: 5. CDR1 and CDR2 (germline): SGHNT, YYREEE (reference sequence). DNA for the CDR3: TGTGCCAGCAGCTTAGGGGGCGGGGTTGAAAAACTGTTTTTT. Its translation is CASSLGGGVEKLFF.

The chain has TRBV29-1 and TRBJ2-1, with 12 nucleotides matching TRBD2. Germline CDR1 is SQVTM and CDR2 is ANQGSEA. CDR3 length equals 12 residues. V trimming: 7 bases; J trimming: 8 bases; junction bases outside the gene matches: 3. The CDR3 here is CSDLAGGDEQFF. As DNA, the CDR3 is TGCAGCGACCTAGCGGGGGGGGATGAGCAGTTCTTC.

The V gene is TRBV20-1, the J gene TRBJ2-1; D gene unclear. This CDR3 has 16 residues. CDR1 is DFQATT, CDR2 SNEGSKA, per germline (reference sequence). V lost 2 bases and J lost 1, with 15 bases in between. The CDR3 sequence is CSARLIDSRSYNEQFF. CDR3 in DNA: TGCAGTGCTAGACTCATAGACTCCCGATCCTACAATGAGCAGTTCTTC.

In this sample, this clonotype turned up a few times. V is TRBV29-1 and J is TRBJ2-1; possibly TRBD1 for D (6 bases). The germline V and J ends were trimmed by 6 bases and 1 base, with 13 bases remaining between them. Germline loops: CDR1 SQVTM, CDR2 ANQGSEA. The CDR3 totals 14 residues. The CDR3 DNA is TGCAGCGTCCACGCAGGGGTATCCTACAATGAGCAGTTCTTC. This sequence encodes CSVHAGVSYNEQFF.

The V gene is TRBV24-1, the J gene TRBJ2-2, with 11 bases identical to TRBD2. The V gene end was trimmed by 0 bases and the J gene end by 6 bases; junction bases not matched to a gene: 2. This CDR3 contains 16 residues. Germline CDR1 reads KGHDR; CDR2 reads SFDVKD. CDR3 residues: CATSDLQGLAAGELFF. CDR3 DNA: TGTGCCACCAGTGATTTGCAGGGACTAGCGGCCGGGGAGCTGTTTTTT.

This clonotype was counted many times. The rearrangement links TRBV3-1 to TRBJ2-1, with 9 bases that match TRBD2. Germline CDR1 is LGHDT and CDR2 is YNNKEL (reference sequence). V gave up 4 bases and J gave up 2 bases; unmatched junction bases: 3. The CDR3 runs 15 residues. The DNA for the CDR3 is TGTGCCAGCAGCCCCAGCGGGGGGACCTACAATGAGCAGTTCTTC. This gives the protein CASSPSGGTYNEQFF.